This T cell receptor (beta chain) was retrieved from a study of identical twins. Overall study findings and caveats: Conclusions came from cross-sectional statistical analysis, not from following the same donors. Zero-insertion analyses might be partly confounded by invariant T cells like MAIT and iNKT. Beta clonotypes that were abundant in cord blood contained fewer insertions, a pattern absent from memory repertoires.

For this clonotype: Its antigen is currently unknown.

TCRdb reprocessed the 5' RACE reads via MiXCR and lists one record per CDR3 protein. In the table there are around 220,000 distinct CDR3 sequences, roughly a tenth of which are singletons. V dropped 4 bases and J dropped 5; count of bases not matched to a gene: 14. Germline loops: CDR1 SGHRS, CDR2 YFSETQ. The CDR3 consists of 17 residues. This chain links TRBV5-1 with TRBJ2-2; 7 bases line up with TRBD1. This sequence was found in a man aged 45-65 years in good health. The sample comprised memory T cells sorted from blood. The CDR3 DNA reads TGCGCCAGCAGCCCTACGCCGACAGGGAGCGATACCGGGGAGCTGTTTTTT. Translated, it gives CASSPTPTGSDTGELFF.